This passage covers 17 T cell receptor beta chains from one sample sequenced in a study of T cell responses to AZD1222 COVID-19 vaccine. Sequenced by immunoSEQ multiplex PCR; TCRdb stores in-frame clones only, minus some. The sample has some 120,000 clones, around 92% seen once; the top ten hold 2.5% to 3.5%. Material: peripheral blood, obtained on day 0 of AZD1222 vaccination. These receptors originate from an adult in good health.

This clone has just one count. The chain joins TRBV6-5 to TRBJ2-3; 7 bases are shared with TRBD2. The CDR3 consists of 15 residues. With 6 bases clipped from V and 1 base from J, the junction kept 7 bases outside the gene matches. Germline values: CDR1 MNHEY, CDR2 SVGAGI. The CDR3 spells CASSPITSGTDTQYF. The DNA for the CDR3 is TGTGCCAGCAGCCCAATTACTAGCGGCACAGATACGCAGTATTTT.

The V and J genes are TRBV25-1 and TRBJ1-1, with a weak D call TRBD1 (5 bases). Germline values: CDR1 MGHDK, CDR2 SYGVNS. CDR3 length: 14 residues. V gave up 6 bases and J gave up 0 bases, with 11 bases separating them. CDR3 residues: CASRHGGLNTEAFF. The DNA for the CDR3 is TGTGCCAGCAGGCATGGGGGGTTGAACACTGAAGCTTTCTTT.

The chain carries TRBV5-6 and TRBJ1-3; 7 nucleotides line up with TRBD1. The CDR3 length is 16 residues. The ends lost 0 bases at V and 0 bases at J; junction bases unmatched: 3. Per germline, CDR1 SGHDT and CDR2 YYEEEE. The CDR3: CASSLAGQDSGNTIYF. For the CDR3, the DNA is TGTGCCAGCAGCTTGGCCGGACAGGACTCTGGAAACACCATATATTTT.

The rearrangement joins TRBV28 to TRBJ2-7, with unresolved D. The CDR3 contains 12 residues. V dropped 5 bases and J dropped 7 bases, with 12 bases sitting between them. The germline CDR1 and CDR2 sequences are MDHEN and SYDVKM. The DNA for the CDR3 is TGTGCCAGCAGTCTCGGACCTAGGGAGCAGTACTTC. Amino acids: CASSLGPREQYF.

V and J are TRBV27 and TRBJ2-1, with a possible D match to TRBD2 (6 bases). Germline V CDR1 and CDR2: MNHEY, SMNVEV (reference sequence). V was trimmed by 4 bases and J by 4 bases, leaving 20 bases between them. This CDR3 spans 17 amino acids. CDR3: CASSSALSGAAYNEQFF. The CDR3 DNA reads as TGTGCCAGCAGTTCGGCACTATCGGGAGCGGCATACAATGAGCAGTTCTTC.

The chain carries TRBV6-5 and TRBJ2-1, with D possibly TRBD1 on 5 matching bases. Germline CDR1 is MNHEY and CDR2 is SVGAGI. Deletions cut 6 bases from V and 8 bases from J, with 14 bases between. The CDR3 is 13 amino acids. CDR3 sequence reads: CASSQLGADEQFF. The CDR3 DNA follows: TGTGCCAGCAGCCAATTAGGGGCAGATGAGCAGTTCTTC.

The chain couples TRBV29-1 to TRBJ2-1; D is undetermined. Trimming shortened V by 4 bases and J by 9 bases, and 7 bases separated the two germline ends. The CDR3 spans 10 residues. In germline, CDR1 is SQVTM, CDR2 ANQGSEA. The CDR3 DNA sequence: TGCAGCGTTGGGGTTGCTGAGCAGTTCTTC. Protein sequence: CSVGVAEQFF.

The J gene is TRBJ2-7, the V gene TRBV5-6; D ambiguous. Germline V gives CDR1 SGHDT, CDR2 YYEEEE. CDR3 length: 12 residues. V was clipped by 2 bases and J by 4 bases, with 7 bases between them. The CDR3 DNA reads as TGTGCCAGCAGCTTTGGTAGGTACGAGCAGTACTTC. This translates into CASSFGRYEQYF.

V gene TRBV9 combines with J gene TRBJ1-5; D gene uncertain. V lost 0 bases to trimming and J lost 6 bases, with 10 bases between them. CDR3 length equals 14 residues. From germline, CDR1 is SGDLS and CDR2 YYNGEE. In DNA form, the CDR3 reads TGTGCCAGCAGCGTAGAAGGCAGCGGTCAGCCCCAGCATTTT. It translates to CASSVEGSGQPQHF.

The genes are TRBV27 and TRBJ1-1, with D tentatively TRBD1 (5 bases). The CDR3 is 14 residues long. Trimming cost V 4 bases and J 0 bases, with 9 bases left between them. CDR1 is MNHEY, CDR2 SMNVEV, per germline (reference sequence). CDR3 nucleotides: TGTGCCAGCAGTTCCCCAGGGTTGAACACTGAAGCTTTCTTT. Protein: CASSSPGLNTEAFF.

CDR3 DNA: TGTGCCATCAGGCCAAGGGCAACAAACACTGAAGCTTTCTTT. Protein product: CAIRPRATNTEAFF. The chain couples TRBV10-3 to TRBJ1-1, with unresolved D. There are 14 residues in the CDR3. CDR1 and CDR2 (germline): ENHRY, SYGVKD. The ends were cut back, 6 bases at V and 2 bases at J, with 13 bases in the middle.

The rearrangement joins TRBV27 to TRBJ2-7; D ambiguous. Trimming pared 8 bases from V and 2 bases from J, leaving 10 bases between. Germline CDR1 and CDR2: MNHEY and SMNVEV (reference sequence). This CDR3 comprises 12 residues. The CDR3 protein is CASGPGAYEQYF. CDR3 nucleotides: TGTGCCAGCGGACCCGGAGCCTACGAGCAGTACTTC.

The chain has TRBV5-1 and TRBJ2-5; 7 positions match TRBD2. With V trimmed by 7 bases and J by 1 base, 7 bases remained unmatched. The CDR3 has 14 amino acids. Germline lookup yields CDR1 SGHRS and CDR2 YFSETQ. The CDR3 here is CASWGGKIQETQYF. The CDR3 region has the DNA TGCGCCAGCTGGGGAGGGAAAATCCAAGAGACCCAGTACTTC.

The chain employs TRBV5-5 and TRBJ2-7; 9 positions agree with TRBD1. The V and J ends lost 3 bases and 6 bases, in that order; junction bases with no gene match: 7. This CDR3 has 14 amino acids. Per the germline V gene, CDR1 is SGHKS and CDR2 is YYEKEE (reference sequence). The CDR3 bases are TGTGCCAGCAGCTACCGGGACAGGGAGATCGAGCAGTACTTC. Its translation: CASSYRDREIEQYF.

This clone has a single count. V usage is TRBV27 and J usage is TRBJ1-2; D is uncertain. Germline assignment: CDR1 MNHEY and CDR2 SMNVEV (reference sequence). The CDR3 loop spans 15 amino acids. V was shortened by 0 bases and J by 0 bases, with 8 bases between the two germline ends. In DNA, the CDR3 is TGTGCCAGCAGTTTATCGCCCAGTTCTAACTATGGCTACACCTTC. Translated: CASSLSPSSNYGYTF.

The chain joins TRBV28 to TRBJ2-4; D gene uncertain. The ends were cut back, 3 bases at V and 0 bases at J, with 6 bases in the middle. The CDR3 contains 14 residues. The V gene's germline CDR1 is MDHEN and CDR2 SYDVKM. The CDR3 bases are TGTGCCAGCAGTTTCTACGGAGCCAAAAACATTCAGTACTTC. As protein: CASSFYGAKNIQYF.

Here the CDR3 DNA reads TGTGCCACCAGTGACCTTGGCTATGGCTACACCTTC. Amino acids: CATSDLGYGYTF. The genes are TRBV24-1 and TRBJ1-2; D unclear. Germline lookup yields CDR1 KGHDR and CDR2 SFDVKD. The CDR3 is 12 amino acids. The V gene lost 4 bases and the J gene lost 4 bases, with 6 bases spanning the gap.